This T cell receptor beta chain came from a study of blood T cell repertoires in COVID-19. Study-wide context: Spain, Italy and the United States supplied samples that represented acute and convalescent COVID-19. Nucleic acid was either cDNA or gDNA, and it came from T cells, B-cell-depleted T cells, or PBMCs.

The CDR3 spans 15 residues. In the source study's methods: Nucleated cell number was recorded as an estimate derived from reference gene primer amplification. Repertoires were generated with immunoSEQ multiplex PCR, while TCRdb's copy carries only in-frame clones and drops some. That table supplies the V and J calls and clone size; D and trimming were determined from the DNA. This sample carries about 62,000 clones, roughly 89% of them seen once, and the ten largest clones take 1.3%. This clone turned up a few times. This receptor was identified in a woman aged 80 or over with acute or convalescent COVID-19. This chain links TRBV21-1 with TRBJ1-6; TRBD1, the table's D call, was not compared with the DNA. TRBV21-1 represents a pseudogene. Sequencing was done on a sample of peripheral blood. CDR3 in DNA: TGTGCCAGCAGCAGTCCGACAGGAAACGATTCACCCCTCCACTTT. Its protein is CASSSPTGNDSPLHF.